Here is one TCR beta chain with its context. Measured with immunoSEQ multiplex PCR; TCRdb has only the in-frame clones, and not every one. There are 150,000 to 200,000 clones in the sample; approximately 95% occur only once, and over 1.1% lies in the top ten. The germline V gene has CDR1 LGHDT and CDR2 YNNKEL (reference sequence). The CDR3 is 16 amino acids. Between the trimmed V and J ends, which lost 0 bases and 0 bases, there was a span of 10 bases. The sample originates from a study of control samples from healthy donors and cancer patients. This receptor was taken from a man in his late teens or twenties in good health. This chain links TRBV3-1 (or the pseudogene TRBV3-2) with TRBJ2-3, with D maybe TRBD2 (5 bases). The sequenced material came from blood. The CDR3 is CASSQENGESTDTQYF. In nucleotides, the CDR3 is TGTGCCAGCAGCCAAGAGAACGGGGAGAGCACAGATACGCAGTATTTT.